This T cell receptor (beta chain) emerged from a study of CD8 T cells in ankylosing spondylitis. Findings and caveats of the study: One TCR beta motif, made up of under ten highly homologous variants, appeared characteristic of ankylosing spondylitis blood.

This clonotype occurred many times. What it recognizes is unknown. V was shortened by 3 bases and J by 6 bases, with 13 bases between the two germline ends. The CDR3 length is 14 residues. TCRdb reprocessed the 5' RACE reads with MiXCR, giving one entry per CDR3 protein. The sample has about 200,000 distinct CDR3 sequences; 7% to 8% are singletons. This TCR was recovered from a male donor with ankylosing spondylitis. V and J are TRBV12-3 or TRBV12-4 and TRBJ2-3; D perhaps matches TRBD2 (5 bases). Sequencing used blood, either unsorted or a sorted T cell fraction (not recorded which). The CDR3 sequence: CASSFWGVGDTQYF. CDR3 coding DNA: TGTGCCAGCAGTTTTTGGGGAGTGGGGGATACGCAGTATTTT.